This TCR beta chain was found in a study of blood T cell repertoires in COVID-19. Study details: Samples of COVID-19 (acute and convalescent) were obtained from the United States, Italy and Spain. PBMCs, B-cell-depleted T cells, or T cells were the source of the cDNA or gDNA that made up the material.

Only in-frame clones appear in the TCRdb table, and some are missing; sequencing was by immunoSEQ multiplex PCR. The table has over 100,000 clones, roughly 86% seen once. CDR1 is MNHEY and CDR2 is SMNVEV in the germline V gene (reference sequence). CDR3 length: 16 amino acids. Trimming pared 2 bases from V and 2 bases from J, leaving 10 bases between. Patients of the Seattle cohort, enrolled during active infection, were followed longitudinally. This chain links TRBV27 with TRBJ2-6, with a weak D call TRBD1 (5 bases). The source is a woman aged 70 to 79 with COVID-19, enrolled during active disease. Sequenced input: peripheral blood. This CDR3 is CASSLVRGTGANVLTF. The CDR3 nucleotides are TGTGCCAGCAGTTTAGTTAGGGGAACTGGGGCCAACGTCCTGACTTTC.